Below, 15 T cell receptor beta chains from the same sample are listed, as sequenced in a study of graft-versus-host responses after intestinal transplantation. Some clones are missing from TCRdb's copy, which holds only in-frame ones; the method was immunoSEQ multiplex PCR. This table has just over 95,000 clones, 90% to 95% appearing once. Their cognate antigens are unknown. The sequencing used unstimulated CD4+ T cells sorted from spleen or lymph node cells, collected before intestinal transplant. Receptors originate from a human donor who received an intestinal transplant.

This clone was observed a few times. V is TRBV19 and J is TRBJ1-5; 8 positions agree with TRBD1. With 5 bases clipped from V and 3 bases from J, the junction kept 9 bases outside the gene matches. The length of the CDR3 is 16 residues. Germline values: CDR1 LNHDA, CDR2 SQIVND (reference sequence). CDR3 sequence: CASSPFGTGINQPQHF. DNA of the CDR3: TGTGCCAGTAGTCCGTTCGGGACAGGAATCAATCAGCCCCAGCATTTT.

This clone was detected only once. V and J are TRBV4-2 and TRBJ2-3; 8 nucleotides agree with TRBD2. Germline CDR1 LGHNA, CDR2 YNFKEQ. This CDR3 region has 19 residues. Trimming at V came to 1 base and at J to 2 bases, leaving 14 bases not matched to a gene. The CDR3 DNA follows: TGTGCCAGCAGCCAAGGTTATCGTGAGCGGGGGACCACCACAGATACGCAGTATTTT. It specifies CASSQGYRERGTTTDTQYF.

The V and J genes are TRBV5-4 and TRBJ1-1, with 11 bases aligning to TRBD1. In germline, CDR1 is SGHNT, CDR2 YYREEE (reference sequence). The CDR3 consists of 16 residues. The V segment lost 4 bases and the J segment 0 bases; nucleotides outside the gene matches: 5. DNA for the CDR3: TGTGCCAGCAGCACGGGACAGGGGGGGCTGAACACTGAAGCTTTCTTT. This sequence encodes CASSTGQGGLNTEAFF.

V gene TRBV30 combines with J gene TRBJ1-1; D is unclear. This CDR3 contains 15 residues. The germline V gene encodes CDR1 GTSNPN and CDR2 SVGIG (reference sequence). The ends were cut back, 0 bases at V and 4 bases at J, with 15 bases in the middle. DNA of the CDR3: TGTGCCTGGAGTGTACTACGGTTATTAGGCACTGAAGCTTTCTTT. Amino acids: CAWSVLRLLGTEAFF.

This chain links TRBV7-2 with TRBJ2-5; no definite D call. The length of the CDR3 is 16 residues. The V gene lost 6 bases and the J gene lost 1 base, with 18 bases spanning the gap. The germline V gene has CDR1 SGHTA and CDR2 FQGNSA. For the CDR3, the DNA is TGTGCCAGCAGTTACAGTCTGAGCTACGGCCAAGAGACCCAGTACTTC. Amino acids: CASSYSLSYGQETQYF.

The chain links TRBV18 to TRBJ2-1, with a tentative D call TRBD2 (6 bases). V lost 5 bases and J 6 bases, leaving 11 bases between the germline ends. This CDR3 region has 13 residues. CDR1 KGHSH and CDR2 LQKENI come from the germline V gene. CDR3 nucleotide sequence: TGTGCCAGCTCAACGACTAGTCCCAATGAGCAGTTCTTC. Encoded protein: CASSTTSPNEQFF.

This chain connects TRBV5-4 to TRBJ2-7; 7 bases agree with TRBD2. This CDR3 has 14 amino acids. Germline-derived CDR1 and CDR2 are SGHNT and YYREEE (reference sequence). V shed 4 bases, J shed 2 bases, and the junction held 6 bases outside the gene matches. CDR3 sequence reads: CASSTGLVPYEQYF. Written as DNA, the CDR3 is TGTGCCAGCAGCACCGGACTAGTTCCCTACGAGCAGTACTTC.

The chain links TRBV7-8 to TRBJ1-2; 7 nucleotides agree with TRBD1. CDR3 size: 13 residues. The germline gives CDR1 SGHVS, CDR2 FQNEAQ. The ends lost 7 bases at V and 7 bases at J; junction bases unmatched: 9. CDR3 nucleotides: TGTGCCAGCACCCGACAGGGTGGAAGTGGCTACACCTTC. Translating gives CASTRQGGSGYTF.

V usage is TRBV5-6 and J usage is TRBJ2-2; D not certain. Trimming shortened V by 2 bases and J by 5 bases, and 13 bases separated the two germline ends. This CDR3 is built from 15 residues. Germline V gene lookup returns CDR1 SGHDT and CDR2 YYEEEE. The DNA of the CDR3 is TGTGCCAGCAGCTTAAGCTGGAGTGAGACCGGGGAGCTGTTTTTT. It is translated as CASSLSWSETGELFF.

Details on this clone: The junction departs from the called germline gene at one end, perhaps through a read error. The chain combines TRBV30 with TRBJ1-5; TRBD1 agrees at 9 bases. Germline assignment: CDR1 GTSNPN and CDR2 SVGIG (reference sequence). The CDR3 is 12 amino acids. CDR3 nucleotides: TGTGCCTTGGGACAGGGCAACCAGCCCCAGCATTTT. Its protein is CALGQGNQPQHF.

This clone was seen once. The rearrangement joins TRBV11-3 to TRBJ1-1; D call uncertain. The CDR3 consists of 15 residues. Per germline, CDR1 SGHNT and CDR2 YENEEA. Trimming removed 1 base at V and 5 bases at J, with 14 bases between. The CDR3 DNA reads TGTGCCAGCAGCTTAGGATCGAGGGTAGGGACTGAAGCTTTCTTT. Translating gives CASSLGSRVGTEAFF.

The J gene is TRBJ2-2, the V gene TRBV4-2, with 7 bases fitting TRBD1. CDR3 length: 16 residues. V shed 4 bases, J shed 6 bases, and the junction held 11 bases outside the gene matches. CDR1 is LGHNA and CDR2 is YNFKEQ in the germline V gene. The CDR3 coding sequence is TGTGCCAGCAGCCGGCGACTTACAGGGGACCCCGGGGAGCTGTTTTTT. Its protein is CASSRRLTGDPGELFF.

J is TRBJ2-3 and V is TRBV30; 11 bases fit TRBD2. The CDR3 has 15 amino acids. The J segment lost 0 bases and the V segment lost 1 base, leaving 0 bases of the junction unmatched. CDR1 is GTSNPN and CDR2 is SVGIG in the germline V gene (reference sequence). The CDR3 coding sequence is TGTGCCTGGAGTGGACTAGCGGGGAGCACAGATACGCAGTATTTT. Translation: CAWSGLAGSTDTQYF. The whole variable domain, filled in from reference TRBV30 and TRBJ2-3, reads SQTIHQWPATLVQPVGSPLSLECTVEGTSNPNLYWYRQAAGRGLQLLFYSVGIGQISSEVPQNLSASRPQDRQFILSSKKLLLSDSGFYLCAWSGLAGSTDTQYFGPGTRLTVL.

The rearrangement joins TRBV27 to TRBJ2-2, with TRBD1 matching 12 bases. Trimming cost V 4 bases and J 1 base; bases outside gene matches: 4. The length of the CDR3 is 17 residues. Germline values: CDR1 MNHEY, CDR2 SMNVEV (reference sequence). CDR3 in amino acids: CASSWGQGALNTGELFF. DNA of the CDR3: TGTGCCAGCAGTTGGGGACAGGGGGCCCTGAACACCGGGGAGCTGTTTTTT.

The gene calls are TRBV30 and TRBJ1-6; D gene unclear. The CDR3 is made up of 16 amino acids. Germline-derived CDR1 and CDR2 are GTSNPN and SVGIG (reference sequence). V lost 2 bases, J lost 0 bases, and 11 bases lay in between. The CDR3: CAWSLARSSYNSPLHF. For the CDR3, the DNA is TGTGCCTGGAGTTTGGCTCGGAGCTCCTATAATTCACCCCTCCACTTT.